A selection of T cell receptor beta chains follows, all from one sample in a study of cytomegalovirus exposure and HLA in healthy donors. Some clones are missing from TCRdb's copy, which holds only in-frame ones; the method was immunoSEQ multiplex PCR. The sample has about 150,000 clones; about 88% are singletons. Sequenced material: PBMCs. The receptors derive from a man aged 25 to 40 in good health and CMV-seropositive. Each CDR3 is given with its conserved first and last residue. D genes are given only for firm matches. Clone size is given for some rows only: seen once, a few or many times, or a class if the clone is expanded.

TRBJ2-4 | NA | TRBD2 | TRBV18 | TGTGCCAGCTCACCACCGGGACTAGCGGGAGTTGACATTCAGTACTTC | CASSPPGLAGVDIQYF
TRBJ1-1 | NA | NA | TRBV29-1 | TGCAGCGTTGTTAGGAGAGGGATGAACACTGAAGCTTTCTTT | CSVVRRGMNTEAFF
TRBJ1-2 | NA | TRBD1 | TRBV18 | TGTGCCAGCTCACGGACAGGGGAACGGTATGGCTACACCTTC | CASSRTGERYGYTF
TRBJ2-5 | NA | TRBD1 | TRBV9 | TGTGCCAGCAGCCTGGCAGGGGGTCAAGGTGAGACCCAGTACTTC | CASSLAGGQGETQYF
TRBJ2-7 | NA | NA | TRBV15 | TGTGCCACCAGCAGATATGGGGGAACAGGGTTTTACGAGCAGTACTTC | CATSRYGGTGFYEQYF
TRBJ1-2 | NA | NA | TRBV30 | TGTGCCTGGAGTAGTGGCTACTATGGCTACACCTTC | CAWSSGYYGYTF
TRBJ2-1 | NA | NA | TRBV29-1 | TGCAGCGTTATAGGGGGAGTGCACAATGAGCAGTTCTTC | CSVIGGVHNEQFF
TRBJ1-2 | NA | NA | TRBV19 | TGTGCCAGTAGTCTGGTCAGTTCTAACTATGGCTACACCTTC | CASSLVSSNYGYTF
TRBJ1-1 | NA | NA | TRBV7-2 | TGTGCCAGCAGCTCTCAAGCCAGGACTGAAGCTTTCTTT | CASSSQARTEAFF
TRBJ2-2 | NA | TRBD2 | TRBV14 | TGTGCCAGCAGCCTCGGACTAGCGGTAAACACCGGGGAGCTGTTTTTT | CASSLGLAVNTGELFF
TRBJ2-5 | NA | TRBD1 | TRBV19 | TGTGCCAGTAGTAAACCCCGGGGGACAGGAGGAGAGACCCAGTACTTC | CASSKPRGTGGETQYF
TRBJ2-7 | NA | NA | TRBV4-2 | TGTGCCAGCAGCCAGACCGGGACTGGAGTCTACGAGCAGTACTTC | CASSQTGTGVYEQYF
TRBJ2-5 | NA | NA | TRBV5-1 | TGCGCCAGCAGCTTGTTGCAGGGGTCCCAAGAGACCCAGTACTTC | CASSLLQGSQETQYF
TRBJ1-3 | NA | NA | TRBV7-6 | TGTGCCAGCAGCCGGGGGGCCAGGAGCTCTGGAAACACCATATATTTT | CASSRGARSSGNTIYF
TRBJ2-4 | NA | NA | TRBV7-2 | TGTGCCAGCAGATCAAGCGGGGCCAAAAACATTCAGTACTTC | CASRSSGAKNIQYF
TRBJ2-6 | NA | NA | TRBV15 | TGTGCCACCAGCAGAGACTTCAGCTCTGGGGCCAACGTCCTGACTTTC | CATSRDFSSGANVLTF
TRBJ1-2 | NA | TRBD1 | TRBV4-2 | TGTGCCAGCAGCCGTGGACAGGGACATGGCTACACCTTC | CASSRGQGHGYTF
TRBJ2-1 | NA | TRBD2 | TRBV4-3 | TGCGCCAGCAGCCAAGAGAGCGGGATGGTCTACAATGAGCAGTTCTTC | CASSQESGMVYNEQFF
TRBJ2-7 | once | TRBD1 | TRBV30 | TGTGCCTGGAGCGTTTCCGGGACAGGGCGCCACGAGCAGTACTTC | CAWSVSGTGRHEQYF
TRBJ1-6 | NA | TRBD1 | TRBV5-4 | TGTGCCAGCAGCCCGCGGACAGGGGATAATTCACCCCTCCACTTT | CASSPRTGDNSPLHF
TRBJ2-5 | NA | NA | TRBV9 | TGTGCCAGCAGCGTAAATGGGGGCTGGGAGACCCAGTACTTC | CASSVNGGWETQYF
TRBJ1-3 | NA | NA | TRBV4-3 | TGCGCCAGCAGCCATAGGGGTAGTTACTCTGGAAACACCATATATTTT | CASSHRGSYSGNTIYF
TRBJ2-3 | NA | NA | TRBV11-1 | TGTGCCAGCGAACATCCACAGGGAACAGATACGCAGTATTTT | CASEHPQGTDTQYF
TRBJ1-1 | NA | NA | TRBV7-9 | TGTGCCAGCAGCATCTACAGGGTAGCTGCTGAAGCTTTCTTT | CASSIYRVAAEAFF
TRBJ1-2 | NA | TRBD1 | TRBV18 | TGTGCCAGCTCACTCGACAGGGGGAACTATGGCTACACCTTC | CASSLDRGNYGYTF
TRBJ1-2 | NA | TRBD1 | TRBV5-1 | TGCGCCAGCAGCTTGGGTAAGGGGACAGGGGTCGATGGCTACACCTTC | CASSLGKGTGVDGYTF
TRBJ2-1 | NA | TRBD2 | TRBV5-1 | TGCGCCAGCAGCCCCACTAGCGGGGTATTCTCCTACAATGAGCAGTTCTTC | CASSPTSGVFSYNEQFF
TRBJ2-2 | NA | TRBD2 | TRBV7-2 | TGTGCCAGCAGCTTGGCAGGACTAGACACCGGGGAGCTGTTTTTT | CASSLAGLDTGELFF
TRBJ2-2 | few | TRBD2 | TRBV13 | TGTGCCAGCAGCTCCGGACTAGCGGACTTCGCGAACACCGGGGAGCTGTTTTTT | CASSSGLADFANTGELFF
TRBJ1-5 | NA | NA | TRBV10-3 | TGTGCCATCAGTGTCGGTCCGGGTAGCAATCAGCCCCAGCATTTT | CAISVGPGSNQPQHF
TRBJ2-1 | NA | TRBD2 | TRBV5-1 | TGCGCCAGCAGCTTGGGGCTAGCGGGAGGGGTTGATGAGCAGTTCTTC | CASSLGLAGGVDEQFF
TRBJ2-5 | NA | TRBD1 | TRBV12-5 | TGTGCTAGTGGTCCCCGGACAGGGGACGTTGAGACCCAGTACTTC | CASGPRTGDVETQYF
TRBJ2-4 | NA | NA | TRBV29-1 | TGCAGCGCTACGGTAGCCAAAAACATTCAGTACTTC | CSATVAKNIQYF
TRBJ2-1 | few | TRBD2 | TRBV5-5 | TGTGCCAGCAGTTCGGGTGGACTAGCGGGAGGGATAGGTGAGCAGTTCTTC | CASSSGGLAGGIGEQFF
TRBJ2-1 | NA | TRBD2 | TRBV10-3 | TGTGCCATCAGTTCACTAGCGGGAGAACCCAATGAGCAGTTCTTC | CAISSLAGEPNEQFF
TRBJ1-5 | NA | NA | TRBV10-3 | TGTGCCATCAGTCGAGGGGGGGGCAATCAGCCCCAGCATTTT | CAISRGGGNQPQHF
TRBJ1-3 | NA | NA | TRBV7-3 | TGTGCCAGCAGCTTGGGGGGGGCCTCTGGAAACACCATATATTTT | CASSLGGASGNTIYF
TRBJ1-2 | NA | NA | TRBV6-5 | TGTGCCAGCAGTTACTCGAGGGCAGCCAACTATGGCTACACCTTC | CASSYSRAANYGYTF
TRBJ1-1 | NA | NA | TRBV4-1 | TGCGCCAGCAGCCTCCGCTCTGGGCAGAACACTGAAGCTTTCTTT | CASSLRSGQNTEAFF
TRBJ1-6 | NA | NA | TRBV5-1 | TGCGCCAGCAGCTTGGAGGGGGGGGCAGGTTCACCCCTCCACTTT | CASSLEGGAGSPLHF
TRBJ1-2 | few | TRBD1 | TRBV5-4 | TGTGCCAGCAGCTTACAGGGGGCGAATGGCTACACCTTC | CASSLQGANGYTF
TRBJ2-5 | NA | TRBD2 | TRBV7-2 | TGTGCCAGCAGCGTAGACGGACTAGCGGGAGAGACCCAGTACTTC | CASSVDGLAGETQYF